The clone carrying this T cell receptor beta chain appeared a single time. The data were obtained in a study of blood T cell repertoires in COVID-19. Here immunoSEQ multiplex PCR was the method, and the copy in TCRdb shows in-frame clones only, minus some. The table shows about 200,000 clones, with about 78% occurring only once. The source is a woman in her 70s with acute or convalescent COVID-19. The sequencing input was peripheral blood.

The CDR3 is CATGVEGAGSGANVLTF. CDR3 nucleotides: TGTGCCACCGGGGTAGAAGGAGCGGGGTCCGGGGCCAACGTCCTGACTTTC. The chain couples TRBV24-1 to TRBJ2-6, with 7 bases matching TRBD2. Germline trimming cut 9 bases from V and 4 bases from J; bases unmatched to any gene: 14. The germline V gene has CDR1 KGHDR and CDR2 SFDVKD. The CDR3 extends over 17 amino acids.